This T cell receptor beta chain is drawn from a study of blood T cell repertoires in COVID-19. Study information: Samples representing acute and convalescent COVID-19 were sourced from the United States, Italy and Spain. T cells, B-cell-depleted T cells, or PBMCs supplied cDNA or gDNA.

Authors' analysis steps: Estimates of nucleated cell counts were drawn from the amplification of reference gene primers. Libraries were prepared by immunoSEQ multiplex PCR; TCRdb keeps only in-frame clonotypes and omits some of them. Clonal size and the V and J genes are those of that table, whereas D and trimming came from the DNA. The sample shows 300,000 to 400,000 clones, approximately 88% of them seen only once. The CDR3 runs to 14 residues. The germline V and J ends were trimmed by 4 bases and 2 bases, with 11 bases remaining between them. CDR1 and CDR2 (germline): SNHLY, FYNNEI. Seattle-derived patients entered the study during active infection and were followed longitudinally.

The gene calls are TRBV2 and TRBJ2-5; TRBD1 might be the D (6 bases). What was sequenced was peripheral blood. This TCR was recovered from a man aged 25-40 years with COVID-19, enrolled during active disease. The CDR3 DNA sequence: TGTGCCAGCAGTGGGTGGGGGCGGCAAGAGACCCAGTACTTC. Protein sequence: CASSGWGRQETQYF. Complete variable domain (other parts from reference TRBV2 and TRBJ2-5): EPEVTQTPSHQVTQMGQEVILRCVPISNHLYFYWYRQILGQKVEFLVSFYNNEISEKSEIFDDQFSVERPDGSNFTLKIRSTKLEDSAMYFCASSGWGRQETQYFGPGTRLLVL.